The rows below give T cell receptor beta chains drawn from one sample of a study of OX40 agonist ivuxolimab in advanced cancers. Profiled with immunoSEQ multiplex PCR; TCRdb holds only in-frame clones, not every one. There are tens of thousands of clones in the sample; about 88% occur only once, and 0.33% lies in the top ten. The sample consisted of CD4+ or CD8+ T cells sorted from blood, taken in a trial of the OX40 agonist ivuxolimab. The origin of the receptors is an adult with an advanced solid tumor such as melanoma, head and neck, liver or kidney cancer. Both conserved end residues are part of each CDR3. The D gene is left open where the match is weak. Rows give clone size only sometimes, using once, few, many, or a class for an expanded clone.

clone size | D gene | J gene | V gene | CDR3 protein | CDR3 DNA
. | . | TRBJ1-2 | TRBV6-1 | CASSEARSSNYGYTF | TGTGCCAGCAGTGAAGCCAGGAGCAGTAACTATGGCTACACCTTC
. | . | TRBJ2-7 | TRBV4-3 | CASSQVLGNSYEQYF | TGCGCCAGCAGCCAAGTACTCGGGAACTCCTACGAGCAGTACTTC
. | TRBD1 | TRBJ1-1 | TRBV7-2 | CASRLDRRDSEAFF | TGTGCCAGCAGACTGGACAGGAGGGATTCTGAAGCTTTCTTT
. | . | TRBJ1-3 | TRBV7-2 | CASSGTGNTIYF | TGTGCCAGCAGCGGGACGGGAAACACCATATATTTT
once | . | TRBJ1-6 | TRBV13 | CASSLDQGPESPLHF | TGTGCCAGCAGCTTAGATCAGGGGCCGGAATCACCCCTCCACTTT
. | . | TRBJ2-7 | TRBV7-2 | CASSLGSGSSYEQYF | TGTGCCAGCAGCTTAGGGTCAGGGTCTTCCTACGAGCAGTACTTC
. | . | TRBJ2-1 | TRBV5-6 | CASSLAFIEQFF | TGTGCCAGCAGCTTGGCCTTTATAGAGCAGTTCTTC
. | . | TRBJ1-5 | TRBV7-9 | CASSLSDAWGNQPQHF | TGTGCCAGCAGCTTATCGGACGCCTGGGGCAATCAGCCCCAGCATTTT
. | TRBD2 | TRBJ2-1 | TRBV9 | CASRRTSGDNEQFF | TGTGCCAGCCGAAGGACTAGCGGGGACAATGAGCAGTTCTTC
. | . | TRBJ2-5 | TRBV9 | CASSVGVGAETQYF | TGTGCCAGCAGCGTAGGGGTCGGCGCGGAGACCCAGTACTTC
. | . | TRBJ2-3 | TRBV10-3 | CAISGGARGTDTQYF | TGTGCCATCAGTGGCGGGGCACGAGGCACAGATACGCAGTATTTT
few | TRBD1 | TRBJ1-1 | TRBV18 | CASSPRTGENTEAFF | TGTGCCAGCTCACCACGGACAGGGGAGAACACTGAAGCTTTCTTT
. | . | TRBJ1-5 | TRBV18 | CASSPPLPQGSQPQHF | TGTGCCAGCTCACCACCGTTACCCCAGGGTAGTCAGCCCCAGCATTTT
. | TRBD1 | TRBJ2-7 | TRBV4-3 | CASSQDGRGTYEQYF | TGCGCCAGCAGCCAAGACGGCAGGGGGACCTACGAGCAGTACTTC
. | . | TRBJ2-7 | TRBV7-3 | CASSRDNSRYEQYF | TGTGCCAGCAGTAGGGACAATTCCCGCTACGAGCAGTACTTC
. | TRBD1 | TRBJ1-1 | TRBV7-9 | CASSDRGQGDTEAFF | TGTGCCAGCAGCGACCGGGGACAGGGGGACACTGAAGCTTTCTTT
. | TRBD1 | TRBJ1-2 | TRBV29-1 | CSVPPRGTGYGYTF | TGCAGCGTCCCACCCAGGGGGACGGGCTATGGCTACACCTTC
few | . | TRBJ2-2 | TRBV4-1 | CASSQDTGRTGELFF | TGCGCCAGCAGCCAAGATACAGGGAGAACCGGGGAGCTGTTTTTT
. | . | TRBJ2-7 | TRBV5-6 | CASSLPGAPSYEQYF | TGTGCCAGCAGCTTGCCAGGGGCGCCCTCCTACGAGCAGTACTTC
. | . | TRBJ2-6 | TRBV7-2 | CASSLAGIPANVLTF | TGTGCCAGCAGCTTGGCAGGGATTCCGGCCAACGTCCTGACTTTC
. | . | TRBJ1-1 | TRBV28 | CASSLPGRPNTEAFF | TGTGCCAGCAGTTTACCCGGCAGGCCGAACACTGAAGCTTTCTTT
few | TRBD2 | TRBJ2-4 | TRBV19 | CASSLAGRGSIQYF | TGTGCCAGTAGTCTAGCGGGGCGCGGAAGCATTCAGTACTTC
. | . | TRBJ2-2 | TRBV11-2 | CASSLVGGRTGELFF | TGTGCCAGCAGCCTAGTGGGGGGCCGAACCGGGGAGCTGTTTTTT
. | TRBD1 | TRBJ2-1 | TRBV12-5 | CASGPGQGADEQFF | TGTGCTAGTGGGCCGGGACAGGGGGCAGATGAGCAGTTCTTC
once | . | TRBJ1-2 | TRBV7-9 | CASSLAGTGINYGYTF | TGTGCCAGCAGCTTAGCGGGAACAGGGATAAACTATGGCTACACCTTC
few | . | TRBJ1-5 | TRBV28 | CAGGDPGQPQHF | TGTGCCGGAGGGGATCCCGGACAGCCCCAGCATTTT
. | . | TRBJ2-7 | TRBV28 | CASSGDPVEQYF | TGTGCCAGCAGCGGAGATCCCGTCGAGCAGTACTTC
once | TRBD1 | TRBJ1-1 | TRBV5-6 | CASSTLTGGVTEAFF | TGTGCCAGCAGCACTCTGACAGGGGGCGTAACTGAAGCTTTCTTT
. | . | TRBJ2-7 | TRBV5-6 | CASSLLGYEQYF | TGTGCCAGCAGCTTGCTCGGCTACGAGCAGTACTTC
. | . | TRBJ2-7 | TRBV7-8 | CASSPRAGEDYEQYF | TGTGCCAGCAGCCCTAGGGCAGGTGAAGACTACGAGCAGTACTTC
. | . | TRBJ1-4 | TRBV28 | CASRGQRREKLFF | TGTGCCAGCAGGGGTCAACGCCGTGAAAAACTGTTTTTT